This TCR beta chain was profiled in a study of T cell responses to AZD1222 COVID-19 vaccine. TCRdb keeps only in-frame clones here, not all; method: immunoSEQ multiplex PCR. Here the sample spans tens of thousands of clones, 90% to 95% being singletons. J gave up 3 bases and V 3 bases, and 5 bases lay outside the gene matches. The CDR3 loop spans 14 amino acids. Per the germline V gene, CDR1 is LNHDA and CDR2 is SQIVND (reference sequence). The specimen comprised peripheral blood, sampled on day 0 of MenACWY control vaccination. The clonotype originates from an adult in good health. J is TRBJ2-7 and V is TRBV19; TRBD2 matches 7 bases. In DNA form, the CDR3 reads TGTGCCAGTAGTATCGGGGGAGGGCTCTACGAGCAGTACTTC. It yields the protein CASSIGGGLYEQYF. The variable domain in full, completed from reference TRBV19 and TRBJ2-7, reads DGGITQSPKYLFRKEGQNVTLSCEQNLNHDAMYWYRQDPGQGLRLIYYSQIVNDFQKGDIAEGYSVSREKKESFPLTVTSAQKNPTAFYLCASSIGGGLYEQYFGPGTRLTVT.